This T cell receptor (beta chain) was sequenced during a study of blood T cell repertoires in COVID-19. Trimming shortened V by 10 bases and J by 5 bases, and 20 bases separated the two germline ends. This CDR3 comprises 14 residues. Germline V gene data show CDR1 as MNHEY and CDR2 as SVGAGI. TCRdb keeps only in-frame clones here, not all; method: immunoSEQ multiplex PCR. The sample yields about 150,000 clones, roughly 88% seen once. The V call is TRBV6-5, the J call TRBJ1-1; D uncertain. The receptor comes from a woman between 45 and 60 years old with acute or convalescent COVID-19. Sequenced input: peripheral blood. The CDR3 sequence is CATRYLTRGTEAFF. The CDR3 bases are TGTGCCACTAGGTACTTAACCAGAGGGACTGAAGCTTTCTTT.